These 32 T cell receptor beta chains were sequenced from one sample in a study of a mutant IDH1 vaccine in newly diagnosed glioma. Their antigens are not known. Regarding time point: week 23, last vaccination. Every single dose of the vaccine, 300 ug of mutant IDH1 20-mer peptide, came with topical imiquimod. Assay used: immunoSEQ multiplex PCR; TCRdb lists only in-frame clones, some missing. The data contain roughly 74,000 clones, approximately 85% of them singletons. The sample here was PBMCs, taken from a glioma patient whose treatment included an IDH1 peptide vaccine. The receptors were sampled from a woman in her forties or fifties with glioma.

The chain couples TRBV7-6 to TRBJ2-5, with TRBD1 identical over 8 bases. The CDR3 covers 14 residues. Germline trimming cut 8 bases from V and 4 bases from J; bases unmatched to any gene: 9. CDR1 and CDR2 (germline): SGHVS, FNYEAQ. DNA for the CDR3: TGTGCCAGCGGGGCCAGGGGGCTAGGAGAGACCCAGTACTTC. It yields the protein CASGARGLGETQYF.

The chain joins TRBV27 to TRBJ1-2; D unresolved. Germline V gene sequence: CDR1 MNHEY, CDR2 SMNVEV (reference sequence). V was shortened by 0 bases and J by 6 bases, with 17 bases between the two germline ends. There are 16 residues in the CDR3. For the CDR3, the DNA is TGTGCCAGCAGTTTATCGGCGGGAACAAGGGAAAATGGCTACACCTTC. Translation gives CASSLSAGTRENGYTF.

The rearrangement links TRBV5-1 to TRBJ2-2; perhaps TRBD2 as D (6 bases). Trimming took off 7 bases at V and 1 base at J, with 11 bases between the two ends. CDR1 is SGHRS, CDR2 YFSETQ, per germline. The CDR3 covers 14 residues. DNA of the CDR3: TGCGCCAGCGCGGGACTCTTGAACACCGGGGAGCTGTTTTTT. It specifies CASAGLLNTGELFF. The full variable domain, rest sourced from reference TRBV5-1 and TRBJ2-2, is KAGVTQTPRYLIKTRGQQVTLSCSPISGHRSVSWYQQTPGQGLQFLFEYFSETQRNKGNFPGRFSGRQFSNSRSEMNVSTLELGDSALYLCASAGLLNTGELFFGEGSRLTVL.

The rearrangement links TRBV6-5 to TRBJ2-7; the match to TRBD1 covers 7 bases. Losses at the gene ends were 5 bases for V and 0 bases for J; bases not matched to a gene: 7. CDR1 and CDR2 (germline): MNHEY, SVGAGI. This CDR3 spans 15 amino acids. For the CDR3, the DNA is TGTGCCAGCAGTACGACAGGGTTAAGCTCCTACGAGCAGTACTTC. It codes for CASSTTGLSSYEQYF.

This chain joins TRBV7-9 and TRBJ2-2; D uncertain. Trimming pared 2 bases from V and 6 bases from J, leaving 13 bases between. Per germline, CDR1 SEHNR and CDR2 FQNEAQ (reference sequence). There are 15 residues in the CDR3. The CDR3 protein is CASSLLVSGSGELFF. CDR3 coding DNA: TGTGCCAGCAGCTTACTAGTCTCGGGTTCCGGGGAGCTGTTTTTT.

Comments on this clone: The sample carries other DNA sequences with the same CDR3. This chain connects TRBV6-5 to TRBJ2-5; 7 bases fit TRBD2. Per germline, CDR1 MNHEY and CDR2 SVGAGI. V lost 0 bases, J lost 3 bases, and 1 base stayed unmatched. CDR3 length: 14 amino acids. The DNA of the CDR3 is TGTGCCAGCAGTTACTCTGGGGGGGAAGAGACCCAGTACTTC. It codes for CASSYSGGEETQYF.

As concerns this clone: The same CDR3 can be traced to other DNA sequences in this sample. This chain links TRBV2 with TRBJ1-4; 10 bases agree with TRBD1. This CDR3 spans 14 amino acids. V trimming: 5 bases; J trimming: 4 bases; junction bases outside the gene matches: 1. CDR1 SNHLY and CDR2 FYNNEI come from the germline V gene. CDR3 protein: CASSRDRGNEKLFF. CDR3 nucleotide sequence: TGTGCCAGCAGTAGGGACAGGGGTAATGAAAAACTGTTTTTT.

The rearrangement uses TRBV7-2 and TRBJ2-7; TRBD2 matches at 7 bases. With V trimmed by 4 bases and J by 3 bases, 9 bases remained unmatched. Germline assignment: CDR1 SGHTA and CDR2 FQGNSA. The CDR3 has 15 residues. The CDR3 nucleotides read TGTGCCAGCAGCTCCCGTCTAGCGGCGGGCTACGAGCAGTACTTC. Amino acids: CASSSRLAAGYEQYF. Full variable domain (outside the CDR3, taken from reference TRBV7-2 and TRBJ2-7): GAGVSQSPSNKVTEKGKDVELRCDPISGHTALYWYRQSLGQGLEFLIYFQGNSAPDKSGLPSDRFSAERTGGSVSTLTIQRTQQEDSAVYLCASSSRLAAGYEQYFGPGTRLTVT.

This clone occurred once. The chain carries TRBV11-2 and TRBJ2-7; D may be TRBD1 (6 bases). V was shortened by 5 bases and J by 11 bases, with 16 bases between the two germline ends. The CDR3 extends over 12 amino acids. In germline, CDR1 is SGHAT, CDR2 FQNNGV. The CDR3 region is CASSTTTRDKYF. Here the CDR3 DNA reads TGTGCCAGCAGCACAACCACTAGGGACAAGTACTTC. Looking up the rest from reference TRBV11-2 and TRBJ2-7 gives the full variable domain: EAGVAQSPRYKIIEKRQSVAFWCNPISGHATLYWYQQILGQGPKLLIQFQNNGVVDDSQLPKDRFSAERLKGVDSTLKIQPAKLEDSAVYLCASSTTTRDKYFGPGTRLTVT.

The V call is TRBV10-3, the J call TRBJ1-1; D perhaps matches TRBD1 (6 bases). Germline values: CDR1 ENHRY, CDR2 SYGVKD. The CDR3 has 13 residues. V shed 2 bases and J shed 3 bases, with 7 bases lying between them. DNA for the CDR3: TGTGCCATCAGTGAGAACAGGGACACTGAAGCTTTCTTT. Amino acids: CAISENRDTEAFF.

The CDR3 region has the DNA TGTGCCACCAGCAGTATACAGGCGACCCAGCCCCAGCATTTT. This translates into CATSSIQATQPQHF. The J gene is TRBJ1-5, the V gene TRBV15; D possibly corresponds to TRBD1 (5 bases). This CDR3 comprises 14 residues. In germline, CDR1 is LNHNV, CDR2 YYDKDF (reference sequence). V was cut by 3 bases and J by 7 bases, with 13 bases left in between.

The chain has TRBV2 and TRBJ2-5, with TRBD1 identical over 7 bases. CDR3 length: 13 amino acids. The trim removed 6 bases at V and 5 bases at J, leaving 6 bases unmatched. Germline V lookup: CDR1 SNHLY, CDR2 FYNNEI. The CDR3 reads CASRDRVGETQYF. The CDR3 DNA sequence: TGTGCCAGCAGAGACAGGGTTGGGGAGACCCAGTACTTC.

CDR3 in amino acids: CASKSTDNYGYTF. Here the CDR3 DNA reads TGCGCCAGCAAGAGTACGGACAACTATGGCTACACCTTC. This chain uses TRBV10-2 with TRBJ1-2; D remains ambiguous. Trimming cost V 7 bases and J 2 bases, with 11 bases left between them. Germline V lookup: CDR1 WSHSY, CDR2 SAAADI. The CDR3 consists of 13 residues.

CDR3 loop: CAWSVQKGTNYGYTF. CDR3 DNA: TGTGCCTGGAGTGTACAGAAAGGGACGAACTATGGCTACACCTTC. The chain joins TRBV30 to TRBJ1-2; tentatively, D is TRBD1 (5 bases). V was cut by 0 bases and J by 2 bases, with 13 bases left in between. Germline CDR1 reads GTSNPN; CDR2 reads SVGIG (reference sequence). The CDR3 totals 15 residues. Looking up the rest from reference TRBV30 and TRBJ1-2 gives the full variable domain: SQTIHQWPATLVQPVGSPLSLECTVEGTSNPNLYWYRQAAGRGLQLLFYSVGIGQISSEVPQNLSASRPQDRQFILSSKKLLLSDSGFYLCAWSVQKGTNYGYTFGSGTRLTVV.

This chain connects TRBV11-2 to TRBJ1-2; D gene ambiguous. The CDR3 sequence is 12 residues long. The ends were cut back, 1 base at V and 6 bases at J, with 6 bases in the middle. From germline, CDR1 is SGHAT and CDR2 FQNNGV. The CDR3 coding sequence is TGTGCCAGCAGCTTAGCCGGGGATGGCTACACCTTC. Its protein product is CASSLAGDGYTF.

V is TRBV5-1 and J is TRBJ2-7; TRBD1 matches 9 bases. Germline V gene lookup returns CDR1 SGHRS and CDR2 YFSETQ. This CDR3 is built from 15 residues. J lost 0 bases, V lost 9 bases, and 10 bases had no gene match. The CDR3 region has the DNA TGCGCCATCATGGGACAGGGACGGAGCTCCTACGAGCAGTACTTC. Translated: CAIMGQGRSSYEQYF.

The chain joins TRBV27 to TRBJ1-2; TRBD1 might be the D (5 bases). CDR1 and CDR2 (germline): MNHEY, SMNVEV (reference sequence). CDR3 length: 15 amino acids. V lost 5 bases and J 3 bases, leaving 16 bases between the germline ends. The DNA for the CDR3 is TGTGCCAGCAGTGCCGTGACAGCGAAGGACTATGGCTACACCTTC. Translated, it gives CASSAVTAKDYGYTF.

The rearrangement links TRBV4-1 to TRBJ2-1; D unresolved. In germline, CDR1 is MGHRA, CDR2 YSYEKL. This CDR3 has 13 residues. The V gene lost 4 bases and the J gene lost 3 bases, with 7 bases spanning the gap. The CDR3 region is CASSLWDYNEQFF. The CDR3 DNA follows: TGCGCCAGCAGCCTATGGGACTACAATGAGCAGTTCTTC.

This chain uses TRBV29-1 with TRBJ2-7, with D possibly matching TRBD1 (5 bases). V gave up 7 bases and J gave up 6 bases, with 13 bases separating them. Looked up from germline, CDR1 is SQVTM and CDR2 is ANQGSEA. The CDR3 covers 11 residues. Here the CDR3 DNA reads TGCAGCGCCTGGATGGGGCGCGAGCAGTACTTC. It encodes CSAWMGREQYF.

This clone was picked up a small number of times. The rearrangement links TRBV6-5 to TRBJ1-5, with TRBD1 as a possible D gene (5 bases). The CDR3 is 14 residues long. The germline V gene encodes CDR1 MNHEY and CDR2 SVGAGI. V lost 2 bases to trimming and J lost 6 bases, with 11 bases between them. CDR3 protein: CASSYGQGGQPQHF. CDR3 nucleotide sequence: TGTGCCAGCAGTTACGGGCAGGGTGGTCAGCCCCAGCATTTT.

The gene calls are TRBV5-1 and TRBJ2-7; TRBD2 aligns across 8 bases. Trimming cost V 2 bases and J 2 bases; bases outside gene matches: 3. CDR1 is SGHRS, CDR2 YFSETQ, per germline. The length of the CDR3 is 14 residues. CDR3 coding DNA: TGCGCCAGCAGCTTAACTAGCGGTGCCTACGAGCAGTACTTC. This translates into CASSLTSGAYEQYF.

The V gene is TRBV5-1, the J gene TRBJ1-2; D gene uncertain. There are 13 residues in the CDR3. Germline CDR1 and CDR2: SGHRS and YFSETQ. Trimming removed 0 bases at V and 1 base at J, with 4 bases between. CDR3 in amino acids: CASSLAVNYGYTF. The DNA of the CDR3 is TGCGCCAGCAGCTTGGCCGTTAACTATGGCTACACCTTC. Based on the CDR3 plus reference TRBV5-1 and TRBJ1-2, the full variable domain is KAGVTQTPRYLIKTRGQQVTLSCSPISGHRSVSWYQQTPGQGLQFLFEYFSETQRNKGNFPGRFSGRQFSNSRSEMNVSTLELGDSALYLCASSLAVNYGYTFGSGTRLTVV.

This chain joins TRBV9 and TRBJ1-2; D is uncertain. V gave up 0 bases and J gave up 6 bases, with 12 bases separating them. Germline CDR1 is SGDLS and CDR2 is YYNGEE. The CDR3 spans 14 residues. This chain's CDR3 is CASSVGRELDGYTF. The CDR3 DNA is TGTGCCAGCAGCGTAGGGCGGGAACTCGATGGCTACACCTTC. The full variable domain, with the rest looked up from reference TRBV9 and TRBJ1-2, is DSGVTQTPKHLITATGQRVTLRCSPRSGDLSVYWYQQSLDQGLQFLIQYYNGEERAKGNILERFSAQQFPDLHSELNLSSLELGDSALYFCASSVGRELDGYTFGSGTRLTVV.

The chain combines TRBV14 with TRBJ2-3, with 10 positions matching TRBD2. The CDR3 is made up of 16 amino acids. V shed 0 bases, J shed 8 bases, and the junction held 8 bases outside the gene matches. Germline loops: CDR1 SGHDN, CDR2 FVKESK. For the CDR3, the DNA is TGTGCCAGCAGCCAAGATAGGGGGACTAGCGCAACTACGCAGTATTTT. Translation: CASSQDRGTSATTQYF.

The rearrangement uses TRBV11-2 and TRBJ2-1; D is undetermined. This CDR3 comprises 11 residues. Germline-derived CDR1 and CDR2 are SGHAT and FQNNGV. Trimming removed 8 bases from V and 5 bases from J, with 7 bases in between. As DNA, the CDR3 is TGTGCCAGCGCAGAGCACAATGAGCAGTTCTTC. This translates into CASAEHNEQFF.

The chain has TRBV10-2 and TRBJ1-5; 7 bases are a match to TRBD1. V was pared by 2 bases and J by 7 bases, with 8 bases of the junction left unmatched. Germline CDR1 reads WSHSY; CDR2 reads SAAADI. CDR3 length: 15 residues. CDR3 DNA sequence: TGCGCCAGCAGTGAGGCCGCAGGGGGAAGACAGCCCCAGCATTTT. Translation gives CASSEAAGGRQPQHF.

This clone was counted only a few times. This rearrangement joins TRBV28 to TRBJ1-5, with D maybe TRBD1 (5 bases). The V gene lost 4 bases and the J gene lost 3 bases, with 10 bases spanning the gap. The CDR3 is 14 residues long. Germline CDR1 is MDHEN and CDR2 is SYDVKM. The CDR3 sequence is CASSYGGVNQPQHF. CDR3 DNA sequence: TGTGCCAGCAGTTATGGAGGGGTCAATCAGCCCCAGCATTTT.

This clone has just one count. The J gene is TRBJ2-1, the V gene TRBV4-1, with a possible D match to TRBD1 (6 bases). V was shortened by 0 bases and J by 12 bases, with 15 bases between the two germline ends. The CDR3 spans 14 residues. Per germline, CDR1 MGHRA and CDR2 YSYEKL. The CDR3 DNA follows: TGCGCCAGCAGCCAAGAGGAATCGGCAGGGGTGCAGTTCTTC. Translation gives CASSQEESAGVQFF.

This sequence joins TRBV30 and TRBJ1-4; a weak D match, TRBD1 (6 bases). CDR1 GTSNPN and CDR2 SVGIG come from the germline V gene (reference sequence). The CDR3 loop spans 14 amino acids. V lost 0 bases to trimming and J lost 9 bases, with 14 bases between them. The CDR3 sequence is CAWSVDSSMKKLFF. DNA of the CDR3: TGTGCCTGGAGTGTGGACAGCTCAATGAAAAAACTGTTTTTT.

The V gene is TRBV15, the J gene TRBJ2-7; maybe TRBD2 (6 bases). The CDR3 length is 14 residues. V lost 8 bases and J 3 bases, leaving 17 bases between the germline ends. CDR1 and CDR2 (germline): LNHNV, YYDKDF (reference sequence). CDR3 loop: CATGEAGSGYEQYF. Written as DNA, the CDR3 is TGTGCCACCGGAGAGGCGGGGTCGGGCTACGAGCAGTACTTC.

This clone appeared once. The V and J genes are TRBV19 and TRBJ2-1, with 11 bases matching TRBD2. J was trimmed by 2 bases and V by 3 bases; bases with no gene match: 3. The CDR3 consists of 16 residues. CDR1 is LNHDA and CDR2 is SQIVND in the germline V gene (reference sequence). This chain's CDR3 is CASSMIAGGAYNEQFF. Written as DNA, the CDR3 is TGTGCCAGTAGTATGATAGCGGGAGGGGCCTACAATGAGCAGTTCTTC. Combining the CDR3 with reference TRBV19 and TRBJ2-1 gives the whole variable domain DGGITQSPKYLFRKEGQNVTLSCEQNLNHDAMYWYRQDPGQGLRLIYYSQIVNDFQKGDIAEGYSVSREKKESFPLTVTSAQKNPTAFYLCASSMIAGGAYNEQFFGPGTRLTVL.

This clone occurred once. The chain recombines TRBV29-1 with TRBJ2-3; no definite D call. There are 14 residues in the CDR3. Germline V CDR1 and CDR2: SQVTM, ANQGSEA. V shed 5 bases and J shed 2 bases, with 14 bases lying between them. The DNA of the CDR3 is TGCAGCGTTTCGGGTCCCTCTTTCACAGATACGCAGTATTTT. It translates to CSVSGPSFTDTQYF.